This T cell receptor (beta chain) was retrieved from a study of T cell responses to AZD1222 COVID-19 vaccine. General study results and limits: Following two doses of AZD1222, Spike-specific TCR breadth and depth rose.

Data came from immunoSEQ multiplex PCR; TCRdb stores just in-frame clones and leaves some out. The sample contains some 180,000 clones, 90% to 95% of which appear only once. It was second doses at about 4 or about 12 weeks that were pooled. Of note for this clone: The target antigen is unknown.

CDR1 and CDR2 (germline): SGHNT, YYREEE (reference sequence). The CDR3 covers 17 residues. Losses at the gene ends were 5 bases for V and 3 bases for J; bases not matched to a gene: 14. The sequence was obtained from an adult who received the AZD1222 COVID-19 vaccine. The J gene is TRBJ1-2, the V gene TRBV5-4; 9 bases match TRBD1. The sample was peripheral blood, taken 28 days after the second AZD1222 dose. CDR3: CASRPGQGWRRDYGYTF. The CDR3 DNA is TGTGCCAGCAGACCGGGACAGGGCTGGAGGAGGGACTATGGCTACACCTTC.